This is a list of T cell receptor beta chains from one sample in a study of cytomegalovirus exposure and HLA in healthy donors. Sequencing was performed with immunoSEQ multiplex PCR; in TCRdb, only in-frame clones are kept and a portion is missing. The table shows around 100,000 clones, with roughly 71% occurring only once. The sequenced sample was PBMCs. The receptors come from a middle-aged man in good health and CMV-seropositive. Both conserved end residues are trimmed from each CDR3. The D gene is left open where the match is weak.

d_gene: TRBD1; j_gene: TRBJ1-5; v_gene: TRBV2; CDR3aa: ASRETGADNQPQH
d_gene: TRBD2; j_gene: TRBJ2-7; v_gene: TRBV7-2; CDR3aa: ASSVTSGPRDEQY
d_gene: -; j_gene: TRBJ1-3; v_gene: TRBV4-1; CDR3aa: ASSQPGRLDTIY
d_gene: TRBD1; j_gene: TRBJ2-1; v_gene: TRBV4-3; CDR3aa: ASSQEEGQGYNEQF
d_gene: -; j_gene: TRBJ2-1; v_gene: TRBV27; CDR3aa: ASSLRTDSYNEQF
d_gene: TRBD1; j_gene: TRBJ2-3; v_gene: TRBV6-1; CDR3aa: ASSEFTGTGTDTQY
d_gene: -; j_gene: TRBJ2-5; v_gene: TRBV5-6; CDR3aa: ASSWGGGGQETQY
d_gene: TRBD2; j_gene: TRBJ2-2; v_gene: TRBV27; CDR3aa: ASSPWTSGRTGELF
d_gene: -; j_gene: TRBJ1-1; v_gene: TRBV5-4; CDR3aa: ASSLGGLMNTEAF
d_gene: TRBD2; j_gene: TRBJ2-5; v_gene: TRBV25-1; CDR3aa: ASSEYNGLAGAETQY
d_gene: TRBD2; j_gene: TRBJ2-7; v_gene: TRBV7-2; CDR3aa: ASSLDPGREPYEQY
d_gene: -; j_gene: TRBJ2-2; v_gene: TRBV7-9; CDR3aa: ASSSSRNTGELF
d_gene: TRBD1; j_gene: TRBJ1-2; v_gene: TRBV6-5; CDR3aa: ASSLGQGSNYGYT
d_gene: -; j_gene: TRBJ2-1; v_gene: TRBV7-2; CDR3aa: ASSLVFISGDEQF
d_gene: -; j_gene: TRBJ1-1; v_gene: TRBV19; CDR3aa: ASRLGTEAF
d_gene: -; j_gene: TRBJ1-1; v_gene: TRBV6-5; CDR3aa: ASSFRQLTEAF
d_gene: TRBD1; j_gene: TRBJ1-1; v_gene: TRBV9; CDR3aa: ASSGRDRVNTEAF
d_gene: -; j_gene: TRBJ1-2; v_gene: TRBV2; CDR3aa: ASWEGSGNYGYT
d_gene: -; j_gene: TRBJ1-1; v_gene: TRBV5-7; CDR3aa: ASSPPMEGIMNTEAF
d_gene: -; j_gene: TRBJ2-3; v_gene: TRBV11-3; CDR3aa: ASSPGAGTDTQY
d_gene: -; j_gene: TRBJ2-6; v_gene: TRBV5-4; CDR3aa: ASSFSYSGANVLT
d_gene: -; j_gene: TRBJ2-5; v_gene: TRBV29-1; CDR3aa: SVGEDSFETQY
d_gene: TRBD2; j_gene: TRBJ2-7; v_gene: TRBV19; CDR3aa: ASSIGVAGARSYEQY
d_gene: -; j_gene: TRBJ2-3; v_gene: TRBV27; CDR3aa: ASSVPYTDTQY
d_gene: -; j_gene: TRBJ2-5; v_gene: TRBV30; CDR3aa: AWSTKRAGVASRETQY
d_gene: -; j_gene: TRBJ2-5; v_gene: TRBV5-4; CDR3aa: ASGATYEETQY
d_gene: -; j_gene: TRBJ2-5; v_gene: TRBV18; CDR3aa: ASSPLQNQETQY
d_gene: -; j_gene: TRBJ2-7; v_gene: TRBV28; CDR3aa: ATQGNFPYEQY
d_gene: -; j_gene: TRBJ1-1; v_gene: TRBV9; CDR3aa: ASSVRWEGVTEAF
d_gene: TRBD1; j_gene: TRBJ1-2; v_gene: TRBV10-3; CDR3aa: ATRDSDYGYT
d_gene: -; j_gene: TRBJ2-1; v_gene: TRBV5-6; CDR3aa: ASSARQSSYNEQF
d_gene: -; j_gene: TRBJ1-2; v_gene: TRBV5-1; CDR3aa: ASSFFEQGNYGYT
d_gene: TRBD1; j_gene: TRBJ1-5; v_gene: TRBV19; CDR3aa: ASRWGQGHQPQH
d_gene: -; j_gene: TRBJ2-1; v_gene: TRBV9; CDR3aa: ASSAQGGDEQF
d_gene: TRBD2; j_gene: TRBJ2-5; v_gene: TRBV13; CDR3aa: ASSVGLAGAETQY
d_gene: -; j_gene: TRBJ1-1; v_gene: TRBV12-1; CDR3aa: ASSFDDSTVGPVAGF
d_gene: TRBD2; j_gene: TRBJ2-1; v_gene: TRBV30; CDR3aa: AWTSGRNEQF
d_gene: TRBD1; j_gene: TRBJ1-4; v_gene: TRBV7-6; CDR3aa: ASSVTGGLEKLF
d_gene: -; j_gene: TRBJ1-2; v_gene: TRBV7-9; CDR3aa: ASSLLGDGYT
d_gene: TRBD1; j_gene: TRBJ1-1; v_gene: TRBV28; CDR3aa: ASSWLTGVNTEAF
d_gene: TRBD1; j_gene: TRBJ2-1; v_gene: TRBV5-1; CDR3aa: ASSPGTGGAYNEQF
d_gene: TRBD2; j_gene: TRBJ2-2; v_gene: TRBV6-5; CDR3aa: ASTLAGRDTGELF
d_gene: TRBD1; j_gene: TRBJ1-4; v_gene: TRBV27; CDR3aa: ASSYRGTGQEKLF
d_gene: -; j_gene: TRBJ1-1; v_gene: TRBV10-3; CDR3aa: AISESELRNTEAF
d_gene: -; j_gene: TRBJ1-2; v_gene: TRBV9; CDR3aa: ASSVAGFYGYT
d_gene: -; j_gene: TRBJ2-1; v_gene: TRBV27; CDR3aa: ASSAQGSFNEQF
d_gene: -; j_gene: TRBJ1-1; v_gene: TRBV2; CDR3aa: ASTERGYTEAF
d_gene: -; j_gene: TRBJ1-5; v_gene: TRBV6-4; CDR3aa: ASSAGLGNQPQH